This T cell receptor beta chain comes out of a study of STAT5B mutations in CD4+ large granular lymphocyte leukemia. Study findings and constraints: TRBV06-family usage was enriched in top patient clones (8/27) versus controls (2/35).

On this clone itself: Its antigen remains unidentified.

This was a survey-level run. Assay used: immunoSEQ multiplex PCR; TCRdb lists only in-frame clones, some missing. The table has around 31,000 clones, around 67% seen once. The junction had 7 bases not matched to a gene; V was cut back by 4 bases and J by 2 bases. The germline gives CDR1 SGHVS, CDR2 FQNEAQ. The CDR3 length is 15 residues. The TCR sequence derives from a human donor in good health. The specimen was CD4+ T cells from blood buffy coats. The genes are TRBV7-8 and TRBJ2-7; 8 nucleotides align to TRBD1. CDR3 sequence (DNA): TGTGCCAGCAGCTACCGAAGGGACAGGCCCTACGAGCAGTACTTC. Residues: CASSYRRDRPYEQYF.